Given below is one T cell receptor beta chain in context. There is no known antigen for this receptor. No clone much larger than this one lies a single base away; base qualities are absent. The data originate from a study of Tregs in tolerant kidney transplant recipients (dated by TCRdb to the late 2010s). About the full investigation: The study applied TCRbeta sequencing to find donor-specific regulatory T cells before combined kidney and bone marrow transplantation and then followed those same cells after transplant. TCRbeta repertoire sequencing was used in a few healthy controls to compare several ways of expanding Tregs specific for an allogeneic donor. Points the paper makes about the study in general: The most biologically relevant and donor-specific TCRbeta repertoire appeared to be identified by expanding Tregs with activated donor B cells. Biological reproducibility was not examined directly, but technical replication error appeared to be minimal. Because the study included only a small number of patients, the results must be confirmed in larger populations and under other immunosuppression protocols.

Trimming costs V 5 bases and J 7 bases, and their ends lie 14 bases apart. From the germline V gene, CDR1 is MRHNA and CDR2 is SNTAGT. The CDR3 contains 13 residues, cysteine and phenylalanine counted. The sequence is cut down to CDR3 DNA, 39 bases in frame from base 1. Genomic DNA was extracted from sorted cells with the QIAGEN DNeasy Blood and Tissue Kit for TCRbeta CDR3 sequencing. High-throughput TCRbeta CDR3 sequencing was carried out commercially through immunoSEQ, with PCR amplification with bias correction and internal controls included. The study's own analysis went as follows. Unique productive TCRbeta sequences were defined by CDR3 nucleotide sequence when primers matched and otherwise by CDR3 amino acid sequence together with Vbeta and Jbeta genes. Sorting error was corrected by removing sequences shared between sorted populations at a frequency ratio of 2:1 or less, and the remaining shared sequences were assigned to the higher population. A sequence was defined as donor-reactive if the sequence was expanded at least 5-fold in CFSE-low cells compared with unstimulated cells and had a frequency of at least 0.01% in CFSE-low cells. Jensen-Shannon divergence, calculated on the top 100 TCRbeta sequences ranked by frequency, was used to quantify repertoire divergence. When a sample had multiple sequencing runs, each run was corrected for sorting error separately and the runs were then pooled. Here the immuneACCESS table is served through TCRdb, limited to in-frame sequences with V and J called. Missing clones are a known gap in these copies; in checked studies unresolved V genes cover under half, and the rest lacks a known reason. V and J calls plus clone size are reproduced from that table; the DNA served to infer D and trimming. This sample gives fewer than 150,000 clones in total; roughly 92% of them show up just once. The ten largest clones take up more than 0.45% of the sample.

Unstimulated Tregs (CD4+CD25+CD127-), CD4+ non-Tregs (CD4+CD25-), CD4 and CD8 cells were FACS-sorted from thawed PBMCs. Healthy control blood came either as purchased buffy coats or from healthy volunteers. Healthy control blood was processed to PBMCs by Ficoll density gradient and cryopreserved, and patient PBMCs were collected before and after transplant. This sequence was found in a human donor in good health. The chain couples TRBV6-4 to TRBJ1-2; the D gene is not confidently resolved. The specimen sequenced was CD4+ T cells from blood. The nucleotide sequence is TGTGCCAGCAGTTTGGAGGGAGTAGGTGGCTACACCTTC. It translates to CASSLEGVGGYTF.